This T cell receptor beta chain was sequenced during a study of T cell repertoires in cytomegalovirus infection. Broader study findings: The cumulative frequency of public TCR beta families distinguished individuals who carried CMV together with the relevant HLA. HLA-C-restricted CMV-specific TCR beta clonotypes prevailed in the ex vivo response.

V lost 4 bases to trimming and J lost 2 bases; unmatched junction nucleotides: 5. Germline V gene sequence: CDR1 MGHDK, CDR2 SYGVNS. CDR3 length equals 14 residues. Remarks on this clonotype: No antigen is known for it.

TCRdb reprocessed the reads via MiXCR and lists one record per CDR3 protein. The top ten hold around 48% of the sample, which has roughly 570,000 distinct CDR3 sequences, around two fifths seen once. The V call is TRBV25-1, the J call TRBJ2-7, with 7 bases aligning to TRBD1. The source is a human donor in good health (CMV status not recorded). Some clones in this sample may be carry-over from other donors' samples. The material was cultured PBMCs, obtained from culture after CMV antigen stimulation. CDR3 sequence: CASSAQGTPYEQYF. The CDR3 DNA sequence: TGTGCCAGCAGTGCACAGGGGACCCCCTACGAGCAGTACTTC.